This TCR beta chain was profiled in a study of beta chain features in type 1 diabetes. General study points: The study found moderately but significantly shorter TCRB CDR3s in all four CD4+ subsets of Type 1 diabetes patients. In comparison with healthy donors, patients had naive, central memory and Treg TCRB repertoires that appeared more similar. Type 1 diabetes patients had VDJ junctions that carried fewer insertions and more deletions.

Germline CDR1 and CDR2: LNHNV and YYDKDF (reference sequence). The CDR3 loop spans 15 amino acids. V was trimmed by 1 base and J by 4 bases, leaving 11 bases between them. For this clone: Its antigen is undetermined.

The whole isolated RNA underwent reverse transcription, so sequencing captured expressed TCRB transcripts. This table comes from immunoSEQ multiplex PCR, and its TCRdb copy is limited to in-frame clones, with some not included. The top ten clones hold about 0.05% of a sample with 200,000 to 250,000 clones, about 63% of them seen once. Central memory, naive, regulatory and stem cell-like memory CD4+ cells were sorted by CD45RO/CCR7/CD25/CD127/CD95/CD27. This receptor was identified in a man younger than 40 in good health. Material for sequencing was naive CD4+ T cells from blood. This chain connects TRBV15 to TRBJ2-1, with D possibly being TRBD1 or TRBD2 (7 bases each). The CDR3 here is CATSRGEGAYNEQFF. DNA of the CDR3: TGTGCCACCAGCAGAGGGGAGGGGGCATACAATGAGCAGTTCTTC.